Listed below are T cell receptor beta chains from one sample, sequenced in a study of T-cell memory formation after mild COVID-19. MiXCR, run by TCRdb on the 5' RACE reads, gives a single entry per CDR3 protein. Of 350,000 to 450,000 distinct CDR3 sequences detected, roughly 20% appear once; the ten largest clones hold roughly 8.4%. The sequenced material came from PBMCs or a T cell subset sorted from them (not recorded which). The receptors were sampled from an adult woman who had mild COVID-19 (a few samples of this study predate the infection). Cell type and time point are not known. The CDR3 runs from the conserved cysteine through the conserved F or W. D genes are given only for firm matches. Expanded clones get a size class; other rows say once, few or many, or leave the size out.

clone_size	v_call	d_call	cdr3_length	j_call	cdr3_aa	cdr3_nt
few	TRBV6-4	.	16	TRBJ2-6	CASSDGGGSGANVLTF	TGTGCCAGCAGTGACGGGGGCGGCTCTGGGGCCAACGTCCTGACTTTC
few	TRBV12-3/TRBV12-4	TRBD2	18	TRBJ2-3	CASSLKGGLAGYTDTQYF	TGTGCCAGCAGTCTAAAAGGTGGACTAGCGGGTTACACAGATACGCAGTATTTT
few	TRBV4-2	.	13	TRBJ2-7	CASSQDIRTEQYF	TGTGCCAGCAGCCAAGATATAAGGACCGAGCAGTACTTC
few	TRBV2	TRBD1	15	TRBJ1-1	CASRDPTGGERRAFF	TGTGCCAGCAGGGACCCGACAGGGGGCGAAAGGCGGGCTTTCTTT
.	TRBV7-3	TRBD1	16	TRBJ1-3	CASSPHQRTGGNTIYF	TGTGCCAGCAGCCCCCACCAGCGGACAGGGGGAAACACCATATATTTT
.	TRBV10-3	.	15	TRBJ2-1	CAISVAGRRLDEQFF	TGTGCCATCAGTGTGGCGGGTCGACGGTTAGATGAGCAGTTCTTC
few	TRBV5-5	.	16	TRBJ2-3	CASSLRLAGPGDTQYF	TGTGCCAGCAGCTTACGACTTGCGGGGCCTGGGGATACGCAGTATTTT
few	TRBV5-6	.	13	TRBJ2-2	CASSGGGPGELFF	TGTGCCAGCAGCGGGGGTGGCCCCGGGGAGCTGTTTTTT
few	TRBV27	TRBD1	15	TRBJ2-7	CASSSWGTGSYEQYF	TGTGCCAGCAGTTCCTGGGGGACAGGGTCCTACGAGCAGTACTTC
.	TRBV20-1	TRBD2	15	TRBJ2-1	CSASGGTSGMNEQFF	TGCAGTGCTAGCGGCGGAACTAGCGGCATGAATGAGCAGTTCTTC
few	TRBV4-1	.	16	TRBJ2-2	CASSLRQTSDPGELFF	TGCGCCAGCAGCCTACGACAGACCTCGGACCCCGGGGAGCTGTTTTTT
many	TRBV6-5	.	14	TRBJ1-1	CASSYSTGGTEAFF	TGTGCCAGCAGTTACTCGACGGGGGGAACTGAAGCTTTCTTT
.	TRBV10-3	TRBD2	15	TRBJ2-7	CAISESVGGGYEQYF	TGTGCCATCAGTGAGTCCGTGGGGGGGGGCTACGAGCAGTACTTC
few	TRBV7-9	TRBD2	20	TRBJ2-1	CASSFPGLAGGQSSYNEQFF	TGTGCCAGCAGCTTCCCTGGACTAGCGGGAGGTCAAAGCTCCTACAATGAGCAGTTCTTC
.	TRBV12-3/TRBV12-4	TRBD1	18	TRBJ1-5	CASSLLWTGGAPNQPQHF	TGTGCCAGCAGTTTATTGTGGACAGGGGGCGCCCCCAATCAGCCCCAGCATTTT
.	TRBV5-1	TRBD1	15	TRBJ1-6	CASSPTTGDNSPLHF	TGCGCCAGCAGCCCAACGACAGGGGATAATTCACCCCTCCACTTT
few	TRBV7-9	TRBD1	15	TRBJ2-1	CASSYGQGPFYEQFF	TGTGCCAGCAGCTATGGACAGGGTCCCTTTTATGAGCAGTTCTTC
.	TRBV14	.	13	TRBJ1-1	CASSQEAAQKAFF	TGTGCCAGCAGCCAAGAAGCCGCGCAGAAAGCTTTCTTT